These T cell receptor beta chains were read from a single sample in a study of OX40 agonist ivuxolimab in advanced cancers. Method: immunoSEQ multiplex PCR; TCRdb's copy keeps in-frame clones and lacks some. The table shows 60,000 to 100,000 clones, with about nine tenths occurring only once. Sample: CD4+ or CD8+ T cells sorted from blood, taken in a trial of the OX40 agonist ivuxolimab. These TCRs come from an adult with an advanced solid tumor such as melanoma, head and neck, liver or kidney cancer. The CDR3 runs from the conserved cysteine through the conserved F or W. D genes are given only for firm matches. Some rows mark clone size as missing; the rest say once, few, many or name a class of expanded clone.

clone size,J gene,V gene,D gene,CDR3 protein,CDR3 DNA
-,TRBJ2-7,TRBV11-2,TRBD1,CASSAGTGVYEQYF,TGTGCCAGCAGCGCCGGGACAGGGGTTTACGAGCAGTACTTC
-,TRBJ1-4,TRBV14,TRBD1,CASSPGTGNEKLFF,TGTGCCAGCAGCCCCGGGACAGGGAATGAAAAACTGTTTTTT
few,TRBJ2-3,TRBV7-2,-,CASSSGGTDTQYF,TGTGCCAGCAGCTCGGGAGGCACAGATACGCAGTATTTT
-,TRBJ2-7,TRBV2,-,CASRLSESSYEQYF,TGTGCCAGCAGGTTGAGCGAGAGCTCCTACGAGCAGTACTTC
once,TRBJ2-3,TRBV29-1,TRBD2,CSVVGRAFKTDTQYF,TGCAGCGTTGTTGGGAGGGCCTTTAAAACAGATACGCAGTATTTT
-,TRBJ2-5,TRBV10-3,-,CAISAGTGETQYF,TGTGCCATCAGTGCAGGGACTGGGGAGACCCAGTACTTC
-,TRBJ1-1,TRBV5-1,-,CASSFGQKREAFF,TGCGCCAGCAGCTTCGGACAGAAACGTGAAGCTTTCTTT
-,TRBJ2-7,TRBV28,-,CASSLGTQAGEQYF,TGTGCCAGCAGTTTAGGGACTCAAGCGGGCGAGCAGTACTTC
-,TRBJ1-1,TRBV5-8,-,CASSSGTQGEAFF,TGTGCCAGCAGCTCCGGGACTCAAGGGGAAGCTTTCTTT
few,TRBJ2-2,TRBV7-9,-,CASSLKPLSSPTGELFF,TGTGCCAGCAGCTTGAAACCGCTTTCTAGCCCCACCGGGGAGCTGTTTTTT
-,TRBJ2-3,TRBV10-1,TRBD1,CASSESKGASTDTQYF,TGCGCCAGCAGTGAGTCGAAGGGGGCTAGCACAGATACGCAGTATTTT
-,TRBJ2-1,TRBV19,TRBD2,CASSIGGRAERNEQFF,TGTGCCAGTAGTATAGGCGGGAGGGCCGAAAGGAATGAGCAGTTCTTC
-,TRBJ2-1,TRBV9,-,CASSPTGGASSYNEQFF,TGTGCCAGCAGCCCTACGGGGGGCGCGAGCTCCTACAATGAGCAGTTCTTC
-,TRBJ1-3,TRBV11-2,-,CASSLVGDGNTIYF,TGTGCCAGCAGCTTAGTAGGAGACGGAAACACCATATATTTT
-,TRBJ2-7,TRBV5-6,-,CASSLVASSYEQYF,TGTGCCAGCAGCTTGGTCGCCAGCTCCTACGAGCAGTACTTC
few,TRBJ2-5,TRBV2,TRBD2,CASSVWTSDTQYF,TGTGCCAGCAGTGTCTGGACTAGCGATACCCAGTACTTC